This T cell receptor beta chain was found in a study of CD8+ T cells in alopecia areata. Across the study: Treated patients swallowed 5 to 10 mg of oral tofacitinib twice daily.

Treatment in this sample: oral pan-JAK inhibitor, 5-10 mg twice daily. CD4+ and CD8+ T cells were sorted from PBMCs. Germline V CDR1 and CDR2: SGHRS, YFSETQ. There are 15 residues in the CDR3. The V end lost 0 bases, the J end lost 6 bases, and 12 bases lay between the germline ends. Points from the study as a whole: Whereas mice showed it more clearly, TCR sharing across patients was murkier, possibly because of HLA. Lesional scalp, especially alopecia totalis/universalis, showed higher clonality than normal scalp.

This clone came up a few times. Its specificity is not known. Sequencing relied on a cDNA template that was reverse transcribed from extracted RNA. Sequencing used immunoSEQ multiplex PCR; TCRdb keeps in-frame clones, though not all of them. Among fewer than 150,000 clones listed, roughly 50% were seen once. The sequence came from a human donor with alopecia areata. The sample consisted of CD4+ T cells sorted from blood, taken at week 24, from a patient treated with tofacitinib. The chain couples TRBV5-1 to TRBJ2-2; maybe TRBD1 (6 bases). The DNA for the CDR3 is TGCGCCAGCAGCTTGGCTCCGGACAGTGCCGGGGAGCTGTTTTTT. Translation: CASSLAPDSAGELFF.